The 2 T cell receptor beta chains presented below share a single source sample, sequenced in a study of T-cell reconstitution after alpha-beta-depleted transplantation in children. Molecular barcoding with unique molecular identifiers was used for the TCRbeta library. Each CDR3 protein gets one entry after TCRdb re-called the PCR reads with MiXCR. The data hold tens of thousands of distinct CDR3 sequences, with approximately 11% observed a single time. The material sequenced was PBMCs from the stem cell graft donor, taken from the stem cell graft. Source of these receptors: a human donor who donated a stem cell graft to a child with chronic granulomatous disease.

This clonotype was seen at least ten times. The chain has TRBV27 and TRBJ2-7; no reliable D call. Germline V gene lookup returns CDR1 MNHEY and CDR2 SMNVEV (reference sequence). The CDR3 runs to 15 residues. The V gene lost 1 base and the J gene lost 3 bases, with 13 bases spanning the gap. CDR3 DNA sequence: TGTGCCAGCAGTTTATTGCCTGGCAGCCACTACGAGCAGTACTTC. Its translation is CASSLLPGSHYEQYF.

This clonotype has ten or more counts. The chain is built from TRBV10-3 and TRBJ2-5, with a weak D call TRBD2 (6 bases). The ends were cut back, 3 bases at V and 5 bases at J, with 13 bases in the middle. The germline gives CDR1 ENHRY, CDR2 SYGVKD. CDR3 length: 14 residues. The CDR3 region is CAISDLGLGETQYF. Written as DNA, the CDR3 is TGTGCCATCAGTGATTTGGGACTGGGGGAGACCCAGTACTTC.